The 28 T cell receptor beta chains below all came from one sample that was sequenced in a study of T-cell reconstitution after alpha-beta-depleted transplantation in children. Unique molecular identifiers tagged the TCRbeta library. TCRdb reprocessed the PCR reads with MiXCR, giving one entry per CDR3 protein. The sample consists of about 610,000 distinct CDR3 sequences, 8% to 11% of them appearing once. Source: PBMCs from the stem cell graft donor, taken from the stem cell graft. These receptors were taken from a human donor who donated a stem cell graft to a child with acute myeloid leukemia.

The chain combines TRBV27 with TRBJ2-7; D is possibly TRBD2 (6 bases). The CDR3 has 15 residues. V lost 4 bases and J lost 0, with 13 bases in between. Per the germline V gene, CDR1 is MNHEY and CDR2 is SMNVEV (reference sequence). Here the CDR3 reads CASSSRLAVSYEQYF. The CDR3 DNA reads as TGTGCCAGCAGTTCCCGGTTAGCGGTCTCCTACGAGCAGTACTTC.

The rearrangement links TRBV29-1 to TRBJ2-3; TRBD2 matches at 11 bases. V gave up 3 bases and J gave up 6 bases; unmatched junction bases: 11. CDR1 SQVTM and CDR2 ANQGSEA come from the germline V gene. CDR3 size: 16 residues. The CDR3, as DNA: TGCAGCGTTGATCGGGGCATAGCGGGGGGGCAGGATACGCAGTATTTT. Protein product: CSVDRGIAGGQDTQYF.

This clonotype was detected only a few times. The CDR3 protein is CSARGGSINQPQHF. For the CDR3, the DNA is TGCAGTGCTAGAGGGGGCAGTATCAATCAGCCCCAGCATTTT. The V gene is TRBV20-1, the J gene TRBJ1-5; possible D gene TRBD1, 5 bases. Germline CDR1 is DFQATT and CDR2 is SNEGSKA (reference sequence). Trimming left V 1 base short and J 3 bases short, with 10 bases between. The CDR3 length is 14 residues.

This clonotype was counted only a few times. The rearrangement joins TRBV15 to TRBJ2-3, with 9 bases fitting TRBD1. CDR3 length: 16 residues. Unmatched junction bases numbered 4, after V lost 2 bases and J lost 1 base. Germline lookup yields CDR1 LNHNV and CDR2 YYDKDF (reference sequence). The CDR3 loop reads CATSRSRTGGTDTQYF. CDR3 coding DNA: TGTGCCACCAGCAGATCCAGGACAGGGGGCACAGATACGCAGTATTTT.

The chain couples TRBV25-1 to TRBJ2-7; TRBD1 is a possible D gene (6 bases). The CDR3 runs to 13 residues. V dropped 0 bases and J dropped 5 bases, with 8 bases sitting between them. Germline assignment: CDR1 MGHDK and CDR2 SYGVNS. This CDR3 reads CASSEYRTDEQYF. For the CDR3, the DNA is TGTGCCAGCAGTGAATATAGGACAGACGAGCAGTACTTC.

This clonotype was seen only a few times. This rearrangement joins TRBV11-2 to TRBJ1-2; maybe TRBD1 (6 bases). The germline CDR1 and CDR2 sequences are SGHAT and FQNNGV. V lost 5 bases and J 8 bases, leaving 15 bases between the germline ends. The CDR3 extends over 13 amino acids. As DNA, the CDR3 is TGTGCCAGCAGCCAGATACAGGGAAAGGGCTACACCTTC. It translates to CASSQIQGKGYTF.

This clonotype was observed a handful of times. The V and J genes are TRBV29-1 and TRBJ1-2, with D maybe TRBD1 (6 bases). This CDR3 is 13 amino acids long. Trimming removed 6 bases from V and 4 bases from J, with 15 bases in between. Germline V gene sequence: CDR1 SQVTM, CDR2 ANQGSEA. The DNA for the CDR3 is TGCAGCGTGAGGCCCGGGACAATCTATGGCTACACCTTC. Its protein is CSVRPGTIYGYTF.

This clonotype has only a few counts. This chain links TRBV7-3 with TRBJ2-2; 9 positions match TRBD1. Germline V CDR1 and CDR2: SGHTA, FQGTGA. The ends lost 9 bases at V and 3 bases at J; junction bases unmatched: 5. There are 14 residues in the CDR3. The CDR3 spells CASPGQGDTGELFF. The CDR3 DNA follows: TGTGCCAGTCCGGGACAGGGCGACACCGGGGAGCTGTTTTTT.

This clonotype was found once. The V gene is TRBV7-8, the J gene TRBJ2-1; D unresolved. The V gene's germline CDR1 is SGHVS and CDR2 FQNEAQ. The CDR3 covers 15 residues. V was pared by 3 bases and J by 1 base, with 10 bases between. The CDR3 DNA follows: TGTGCCAGCAGCTTTGAACGGTTTTCCTACAATGAGCAGTTCTTC. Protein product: CASSFERFSYNEQFF.

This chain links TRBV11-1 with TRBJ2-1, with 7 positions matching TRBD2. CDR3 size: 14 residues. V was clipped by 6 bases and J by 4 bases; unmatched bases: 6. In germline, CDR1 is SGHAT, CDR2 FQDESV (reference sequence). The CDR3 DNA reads TGTGCCAGCAGTTTACAGCGGGGATACAATGAGCAGTTCTTC. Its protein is CASSLQRGYNEQFF.

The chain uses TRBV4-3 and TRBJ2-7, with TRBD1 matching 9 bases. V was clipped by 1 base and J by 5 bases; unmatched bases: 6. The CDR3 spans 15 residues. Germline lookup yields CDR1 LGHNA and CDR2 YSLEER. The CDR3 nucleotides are TGCGCCAGCAGCCAAGTGGGACAGGGTGTTAACGAGCAGTACTTC. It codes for CASSQVGQGVNEQYF.

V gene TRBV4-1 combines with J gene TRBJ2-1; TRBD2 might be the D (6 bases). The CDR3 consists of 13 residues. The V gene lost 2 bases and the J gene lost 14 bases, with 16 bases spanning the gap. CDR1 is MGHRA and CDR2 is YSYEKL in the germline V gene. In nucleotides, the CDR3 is TGCGCCAGCAGCCAACTAGGACTATCCGGGGAGTTCTTC. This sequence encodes CASSQLGLSGEFF.

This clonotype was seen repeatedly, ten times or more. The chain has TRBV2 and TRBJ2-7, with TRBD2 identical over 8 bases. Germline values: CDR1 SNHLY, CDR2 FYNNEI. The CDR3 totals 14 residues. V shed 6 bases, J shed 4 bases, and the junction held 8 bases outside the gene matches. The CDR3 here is CASRLREGGYEQYF. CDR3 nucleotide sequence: TGTGCCAGCAGGCTCCGGGAGGGTGGATACGAGCAGTACTTC.

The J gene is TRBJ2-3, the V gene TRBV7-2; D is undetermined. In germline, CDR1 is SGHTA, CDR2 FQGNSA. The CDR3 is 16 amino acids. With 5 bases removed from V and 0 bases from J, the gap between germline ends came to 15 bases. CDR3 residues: CASSPGIQLSTDTQYF. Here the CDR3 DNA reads TGTGCCAGCAGCCCAGGAATTCAGCTTAGCACAGATACGCAGTATTTT.

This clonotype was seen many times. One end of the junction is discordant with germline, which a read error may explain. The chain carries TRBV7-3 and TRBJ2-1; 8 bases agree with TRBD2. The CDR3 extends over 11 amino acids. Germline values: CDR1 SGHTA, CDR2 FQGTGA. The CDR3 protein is CASTSGNEQFF. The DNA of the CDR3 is TGCGCCAGCACTAGCGGCAATGAGCAGTTCTTC.

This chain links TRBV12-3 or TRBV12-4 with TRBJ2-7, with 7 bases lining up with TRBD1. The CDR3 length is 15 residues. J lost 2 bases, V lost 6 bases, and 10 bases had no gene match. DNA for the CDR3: TGTGCCAGCAGAGCAGGGGGTATAACCACCTACGAGCAGTACTTC. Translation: CASRAGGITTYEQYF.

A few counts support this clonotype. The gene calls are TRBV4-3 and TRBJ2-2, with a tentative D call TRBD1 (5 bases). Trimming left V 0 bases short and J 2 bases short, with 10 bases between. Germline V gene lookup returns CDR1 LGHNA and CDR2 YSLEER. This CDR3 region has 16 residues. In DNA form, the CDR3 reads TGCGCCAGCAGCCAAGATTTCGGACAAAACACCGGGGAGCTGTTTTTT. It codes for CASSQDFGQNTGELFF.

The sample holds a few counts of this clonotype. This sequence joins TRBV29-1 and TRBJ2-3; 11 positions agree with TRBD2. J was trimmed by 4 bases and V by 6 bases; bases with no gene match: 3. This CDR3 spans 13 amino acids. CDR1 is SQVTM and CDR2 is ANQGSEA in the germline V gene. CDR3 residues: CSVLAGGPDTQYF. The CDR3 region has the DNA TGCAGCGTGCTAGCGGGAGGACCAGATACGCAGTATTTT.

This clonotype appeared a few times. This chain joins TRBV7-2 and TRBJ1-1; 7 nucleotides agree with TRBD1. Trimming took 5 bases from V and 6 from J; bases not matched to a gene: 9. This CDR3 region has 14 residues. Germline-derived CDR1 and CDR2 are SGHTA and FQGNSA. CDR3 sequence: CASSPAGGTAEAFF. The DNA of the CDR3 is TGTGCCAGCAGCCCCGCGGGGGGGACAGCTGAAGCTTTCTTT.

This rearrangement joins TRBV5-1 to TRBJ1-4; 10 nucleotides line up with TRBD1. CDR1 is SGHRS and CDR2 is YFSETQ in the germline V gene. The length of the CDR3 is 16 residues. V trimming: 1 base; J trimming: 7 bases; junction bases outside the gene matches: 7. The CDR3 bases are TGCGCCAGCAGCTTGACCGGGACAGGGGACGGTGAAAAACTGTTTTTT. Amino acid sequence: CASSLTGTGDGEKLFF.

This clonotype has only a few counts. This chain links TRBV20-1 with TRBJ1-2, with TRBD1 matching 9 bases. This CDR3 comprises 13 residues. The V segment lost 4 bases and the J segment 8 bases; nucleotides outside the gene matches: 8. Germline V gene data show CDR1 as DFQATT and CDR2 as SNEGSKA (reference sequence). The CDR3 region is CSATPGTGKGYTF. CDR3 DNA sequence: TGCAGTGCTACTCCCGGGACAGGGAAAGGCTACACCTTC.

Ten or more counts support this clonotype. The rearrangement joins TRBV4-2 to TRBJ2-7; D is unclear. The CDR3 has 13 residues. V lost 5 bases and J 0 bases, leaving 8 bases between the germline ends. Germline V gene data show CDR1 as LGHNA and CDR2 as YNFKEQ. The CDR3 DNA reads TGTGCCAGCAGCGGGTTAGACTCCTACGAGCAGTACTTC. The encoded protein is CASSGLDSYEQYF.

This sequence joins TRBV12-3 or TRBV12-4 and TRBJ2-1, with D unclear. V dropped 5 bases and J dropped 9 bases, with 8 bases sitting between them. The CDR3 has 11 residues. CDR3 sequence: CASSPEREQFF. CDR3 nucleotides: TGTGCCAGCAGTCCCGAGCGTGAGCAGTTCTTC.

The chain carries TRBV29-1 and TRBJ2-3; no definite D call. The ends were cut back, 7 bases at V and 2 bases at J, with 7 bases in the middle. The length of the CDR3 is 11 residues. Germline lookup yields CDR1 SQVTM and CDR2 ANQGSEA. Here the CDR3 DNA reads TGCAGCGCCGGATTCACAGATACGCAGTATTTT. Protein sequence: CSAGFTDTQYF.

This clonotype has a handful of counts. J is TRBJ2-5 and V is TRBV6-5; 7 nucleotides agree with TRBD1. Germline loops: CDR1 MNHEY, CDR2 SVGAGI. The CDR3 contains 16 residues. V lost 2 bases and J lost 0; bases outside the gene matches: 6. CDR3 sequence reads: CASSYGVGTDQETQYF. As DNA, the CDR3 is TGTGCCAGCAGTTACGGCGTCGGGACAGACCAAGAGACCCAGTACTTC.

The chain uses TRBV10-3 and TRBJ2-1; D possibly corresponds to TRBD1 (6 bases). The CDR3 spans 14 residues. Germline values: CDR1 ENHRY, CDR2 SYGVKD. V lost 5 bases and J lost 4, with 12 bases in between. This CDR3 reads CAISTGTSYNEQFF. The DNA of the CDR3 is TGTGCCATCAGTACAGGGACCTCATACAATGAGCAGTTCTTC.

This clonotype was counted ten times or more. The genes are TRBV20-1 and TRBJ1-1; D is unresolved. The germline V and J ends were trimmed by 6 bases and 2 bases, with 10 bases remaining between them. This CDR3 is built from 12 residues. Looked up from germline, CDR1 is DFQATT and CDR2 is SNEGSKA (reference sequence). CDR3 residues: CSAHSTNTEAFF. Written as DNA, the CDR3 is TGCAGTGCCCATAGTACAAACACTGAAGCTTTCTTT.

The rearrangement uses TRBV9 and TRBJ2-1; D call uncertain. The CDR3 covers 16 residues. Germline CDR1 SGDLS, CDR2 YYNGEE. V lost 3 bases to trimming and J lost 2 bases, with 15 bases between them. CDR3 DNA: TGTGCCAGCAGCGCGCAACTCGGTCCCGCCTACAATGAGCAGTTCTTC. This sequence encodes CASSAQLGPAYNEQFF.